The source of this T cell receptor beta chain is a study of CD8+ T cells in alopecia areata. Study results and limitations: Normal skin's resident alphabeta T cells are also sequenced in scalp samples.

Germline V lookup: CDR1 GTSNPN, CDR2 SVGIG (reference sequence). This CDR3 has 12 amino acids. Deletions cut 1 base from V and 9 bases from J, with 13 bases between. This clone has only one observation. As yet, its antigen is unknown. In each case, RNA was isolated and then reverse transcribed into cDNA as the sequencing template. Clones were sequenced by immunoSEQ multiplex PCR, and TCRdb holds only the in-frame ones, with some missing. The profile covers 110,000 or so clones, with approximately 38% appearing a single time and approximately 3% taken by the ten largest. V gene TRBV30 combines with J gene TRBJ2-7; the D call may be TRBD1 or TRBD2 (5 bases each). Sample: CD4+ T cells sorted from blood. This clonotype was obtained from a human donor with alopecia areata. CDR3 residues: CAWSGGTGGQYF. CDR3 nucleotide sequence: TGTGCCTGGAGTGGAGGGACCGGAGGGCAGTACTTC.